These 27 T cell receptor beta chains share one sample of origin, sequenced in a study of cytomegalovirus exposure and HLA in healthy donors. Sequenced by immunoSEQ multiplex PCR; TCRdb stores in-frame clones only, minus some. The sample gives more than 300,000 clones, 86% of which show up once; 0.83% is in the top ten. The sequenced material came from PBMCs. Receptors were obtained from a woman between 18 and 29 years old in good health and CMV-seronegative.

This clone showed up just once. The chain is built from TRBV4-1 and TRBJ1-2; 10 bases fit TRBD1. V trimming: 2 bases; J trimming: 7 bases; junction bases outside the gene matches: 4. Germline V gives CDR1 MGHRA, CDR2 YSYEKL. This CDR3 comprises 14 residues. The CDR3 is CASSQPGTGAGYTF. CDR3 coding DNA: TGCGCCAGCAGCCAACCCGGGACAGGGGCTGGCTACACCTTC.

This clone was seen only a few times. The chain links TRBV6-5 to TRBJ2-7, with a tentative D call TRBD1 (6 bases). CDR1 and CDR2 from the germline V gene are MNHEY and SVGAGI. The CDR3 sequence is 13 residues long. The V gene lost 0 bases and the J gene lost 7 bases, with 10 bases spanning the gap. The CDR3 is CASSYSTGFEQYF. The CDR3 DNA sequence: TGTGCCAGCAGTTACTCAACAGGGTTTGAGCAGTACTTC.

The V and J genes are TRBV28 and TRBJ1-4; tentatively, D is TRBD1 (6 bases). This CDR3 spans 14 amino acids. The V gene lost 5 bases and the J gene lost 6 bases, with 13 bases spanning the gap. Germline loops: CDR1 MDHEN, CDR2 SYDVKM. In DNA form, the CDR3 reads TGTGCCAGCAGTCGCCAAGGGGGATATGAAAAACTGTTTTTT. It yields the protein CASSRQGGYEKLFF.

This sequence joins TRBV5-1 and TRBJ1-2; TRBD1 aligns across 7 bases. The V gene's germline CDR1 is SGHRS and CDR2 YFSETQ. There are 14 residues in the CDR3. Trimming cost V 3 bases and J 6 bases; bases outside gene matches: 8. CDR3 coding DNA: TGCGCCAGCAGCTACAGGGGAATTGGGGATGGCTACACCTTC. Translation: CASSYRGIGDGYTF.

CDR3 sequence reads: CASSLEGGRTDTQYF. CDR3 nucleotides: TGTGCCAGCAGCTTAGAAGGCGGGAGAACAGATACGCAGTATTTT. The V call is TRBV7-2, the J call TRBJ2-3; the match to TRBD2 covers 7 bases. The length of the CDR3 is 15 residues. J lost 3 bases, V lost 1 base, and 4 bases had no gene match. Germline CDR1 SGHTA, CDR2 FQGNSA.

The V and J genes are TRBV10-1 and TRBJ1-4, with D uncertain. V was trimmed by 4 bases and J by 4 bases, leaving 10 bases between them. The germline gives CDR1 WNHNN, CDR2 SYGVQD (reference sequence). This CDR3 spans 14 amino acids. CDR3 coding DNA: TGCGCCAGCAGTGGTGGAGCCCTTAATGAAAAACTGTTTTTT. Residues: CASSGGALNEKLFF.

The chain recombines TRBV29-1 with TRBJ2-5; 8 nucleotides line up with TRBD1. Germline V gene lookup returns CDR1 SQVTM and CDR2 ANQGSEA. This CDR3 spans 12 amino acids. V was pared by 8 bases and J by 2 bases, with 4 bases of the junction left unmatched. CDR3 protein: CSTRGPQETQYF. CDR3 in DNA: TGCAGCACCAGGGGGCCGCAAGAGACCCAGTACTTC.

This clone was observed a single time. V usage is TRBV5-6 and J usage is TRBJ1-2, with TRBD1 matching over 7 bases. J was trimmed by 4 bases and V by 0 bases; bases with no gene match: 6. The germline V gene has CDR1 SGHDT and CDR2 YYEEEE. The CDR3 runs 15 residues. The CDR3 loop is CASSLVTNRGYGYTF. In DNA, the CDR3 is TGTGCCAGCAGCTTGGTCACCAACAGGGGCTATGGCTACACCTTC.

The chain recombines TRBV14 with TRBJ2-7; 7 bases map to TRBD1. The CDR3 has 14 amino acids. V lost 5 bases to trimming and J lost 0 bases; unmatched junction nucleotides: 4. The V gene's germline CDR1 is SGHDN and CDR2 FVKESK. The CDR3 nucleotides read TGTGCCAGCAGCGACTGGGACAGCTCCTACGAGCAGTACTTC. This sequence encodes CASSDWDSSYEQYF.

This chain uses TRBV5-6 with TRBJ1-2; weak D call: TRBD1 (5 bases). The V end lost 4 bases, the J end lost 3 bases, and 10 bases lay between the germline ends. CDR3 size: 13 residues. Germline V gene sequence: CDR1 SGHDT, CDR2 YYEEEE. The CDR3 sequence is CASSADRDYGYTF. The CDR3 region has the DNA TGTGCCAGCAGCGCCGACAGAGACTATGGCTACACCTTC.

This chain links TRBV4-2 with TRBJ2-1; D ambiguous. The germline CDR1 and CDR2 sequences are LGHNA and YNFKEQ. V lost 1 base to trimming and J lost 4 bases, with 14 bases between them. CDR3 length equals 16 residues. This CDR3 reads CASSQVTGERYNEQFF. CDR3 DNA: TGTGCCAGCAGCCAAGTTACGGGTGAAAGATACAATGAGCAGTTCTTC.

The chain links TRBV5-6 to TRBJ1-2; perhaps TRBD1 as D (6 bases). Trimming cost V 6 bases and J 4 bases, with 13 bases left between them. Germline lookup yields CDR1 SGHDT and CDR2 YYEEEE. This CDR3 contains 13 residues. As DNA, the CDR3 is TGTGCCAGCAACCCGGGACAAGTCTATGGCTACACCTTC. Its translation is CASNPGQVYGYTF.

DNA of the CDR3: TGTGCCAGCAACCTTGGAGTCAGCCCCACAGATACGCAGTATTTT. Its protein is CASNLGVSPTDTQYF. The chain has TRBV5-4 and TRBJ2-3, with no clear D. Between the trimmed V and J ends, which lost 6 bases and 2 bases, there was a span of 16 bases. This CDR3 contains 15 residues. The germline V gene has CDR1 SGHNT and CDR2 YYREEE (reference sequence).

The chain has TRBV2 and TRBJ1-2, with D perhaps TRBD1 (5 bases). CDR1 SNHLY and CDR2 FYNNEI come from the germline V gene. The CDR3 contains 14 residues. Trimming cost V 3 bases and J 2 bases, with 10 bases left between them. CDR3 coding DNA: TGTGCCAGCAGTGACGCGGGGCGAAACTATGGCTACACCTTC. Residues: CASSDAGRNYGYTF.

The chain couples TRBV2 to TRBJ1-2; 7 bases agree with TRBD1. V lost 7 bases and J lost 2; bases outside the gene matches: 4. This CDR3 is 13 amino acids long. Germline assignment: CDR1 SNHLY and CDR2 FYNNEI. CDR3 protein: CASTGDSNYGYTF. CDR3 bases: TGTGCCAGCACTGGGGACAGCAACTATGGCTACACCTTC.

The rearrangement joins TRBV5-8 to TRBJ2-7, with 8 nucleotides matching TRBD1. The J segment lost 0 bases and the V segment lost 2 bases, leaving 7 bases of the junction unmatched. The germline V gene has CDR1 SGHTS and CDR2 YDEGEE. The CDR3 covers 16 residues. CDR3 region: CASSLRFQGASYEQYF. The CDR3 nucleotides read TGTGCCAGCAGCTTAAGATTCCAGGGGGCCTCCTACGAGCAGTACTTC.

This chain uses TRBV7-6 with TRBJ2-2; tentatively, D is TRBD1 (6 bases). This CDR3 is 16 amino acids long. CDR1 is SGHVS, CDR2 FNYEAQ, per germline. V was trimmed by 1 base and J by 1 base, leaving 10 bases between them. CDR3: CASSLESRGNTGELFF. In DNA form, the CDR3 reads TGTGCCAGCAGCTTAGAATCCAGGGGGAACACCGGGGAGCTGTTTTTT.

The chain uses TRBV6-1 and TRBJ1-3; possibly TRBD1 for D (6 bases). Germline V gives CDR1 MNHNS, CDR2 SASEGT. Trimming removed 1 base from V and 3 bases from J, with 16 bases in between. This CDR3 is built from 17 residues. CDR3 nucleotides: TGTGCCAGCAGTGAAGGGAGGGAGGGGGGTAGTGGAAACACCATATATTTT. As protein: CASSEGREGGSGNTIYF.

The chain has TRBV4-1 and TRBJ2-7; 8 bases align to TRBD1. The CDR3 has 14 amino acids. Looked up from germline, CDR1 is MGHRA and CDR2 is YSYEKL. Losses at the gene ends were 4 bases for V and 1 base for J; bases not matched to a gene: 3. In DNA form, the CDR3 reads TGCGCCAGCAGCCCAGGACAGGGATCCTACGAGCAGTACTTC. Protein sequence: CASSPGQGSYEQYF.

J is TRBJ2-3 and V is TRBV5-1, with TRBD1 matching 9 bases. The V segment lost 2 bases and the J segment 7 bases; nucleotides outside the gene matches: 8. CDR3 size: 15 residues. Germline V CDR1 and CDR2: SGHRS, YFSETQ. DNA for the CDR3: TGCGCCAGCAGCTTCCAGGGGACAGGGTTAAATACGCAGTATTTT. Its protein is CASSFQGTGLNTQYF.

The rearrangement uses TRBV10-3 and TRBJ2-2; 12 nucleotides align to TRBD2. Germline V lookup: CDR1 ENHRY, CDR2 SYGVKD. The CDR3 sequence is 17 residues long. The ends lost 3 bases at V and 6 bases at J; junction bases unmatched: 8. The CDR3 DNA follows: TGTGCCATCAGTGATCCTTCGGCTAGCGGGGGGGCCGGGGAGCTGTTTTTT. It is translated as CAISDPSASGGAGELFF.

The rearrangement joins TRBV2 to TRBJ2-2; possible D gene TRBD2, 5 bases. V lost 10 bases, J lost 6 bases, and 12 bases lay in between. This CDR3 region has 12 residues. In germline, CDR1 is SNHLY, CDR2 FYNNEI. This CDR3 is CATPGSSGELFF. The CDR3 region has the DNA TGTGCCACCCCGGGGAGCTCCGGGGAGCTGTTTTTT.

The J gene is TRBJ1-1, the V gene TRBV7-9; possible D gene TRBD1, 5 bases. V gave up 1 base and J gave up 5 bases, with 14 bases separating them. CDR1 is SEHNR, CDR2 FQNEAQ, per germline (reference sequence). There are 15 residues in the CDR3. The chain's CDR3 is CASSLEGILGTEAFF. The CDR3 region has the DNA TGTGCCAGCAGCTTAGAGGGGATTTTGGGTACTGAAGCTTTCTTT.

This clone was recorded once. The chain combines TRBV2 with TRBJ2-3; D uncertain. Germline V gives CDR1 SNHLY, CDR2 FYNNEI. CDR3 length: 14 amino acids. Trimming took off 5 bases at V and 0 bases at J, with 9 bases between the two ends. The CDR3 protein is CASSLVSSTDTQYF. In DNA form, the CDR3 reads TGTGCCAGCAGTCTTGTCTCTAGCACAGATACGCAGTATTTT.

The CDR3, as DNA: TGTGCCAGCAGCCGCCCCAGGAACACTGAAGCTTTCTTT. Translating gives CASSRPRNTEAFF. The chain is built from TRBV7-2 and TRBJ1-1; D remains ambiguous. This CDR3 comprises 13 residues. The ends were cut back, 5 bases at V and 1 base at J, with 8 bases in the middle. CDR1 SGHTA and CDR2 FQGNSA come from the germline V gene.

This chain links TRBV29-1 with TRBJ1-1; D possibly corresponds to TRBD1 (5 bases). V was trimmed by 4 bases and J by 0 bases, leaving 9 bases between them. The CDR3 contains 13 residues. Germline loops: CDR1 SQVTM, CDR2 ANQGSEA. The DNA of the CDR3 is TGCAGCGTTGTCAGGGTGATGAACACTGAAGCTTTCTTT. This sequence encodes CSVVRVMNTEAFF. The full variable domain, completed using reference TRBV29-1 and TRBJ1-1, is SAVISQKPSRDICQRGTSLTIQCQVDSQVTMMFWYRQQPGQSLTLIATANQGSEATYESGFVIDKFPISRPNLTFSTLTVSNMSPEDSSIYLCSVVRVMNTEAFFGQGTRLTVV.

The chain employs TRBV19 and TRBJ2-7, with 8 bases lining up with TRBD1. The V and J ends lost 4 bases and 1 base, in that order; junction bases with no gene match: 3. This CDR3 contains 14 residues. Per germline, CDR1 LNHDA and CDR2 SQIVND (reference sequence). The CDR3 coding sequence is TGTGCCAGTAGTACCCGACAGGGGTCCTACGAGCAGTACTTC. Translation: CASSTRQGSYEQYF.